The clone carrying this T cell receptor delta chain was counted between two and nine times. This likely came from a read error, as a far larger clone is one base away. The same CDR3 is also encoded by other DNA sequences in this sample. This record belongs to a study of gamma-delta T cells after stem cell transplantation. Trimming removed 4 bases at V and 2 bases at J, with 22 bases between. Germline V gene lookup returns CDR1 GEAIGNYY and CDR2 EKD. CDR3 length equals 17 residues. TCRdb reprocessed the RT-PCR reads through CATT. Among over a thousand delta-chain clones listed, approximately 20% were seen once.

The chain is built from TRDV2 and TRDJ1, with D possibly being TRDD3 (6 bases). Sequenced: gamma-delta T cells. This clonotype was sampled from a human donor. It is not recorded whose cells these are; they may come from a transplant donor. CDR3 sequence (DNA): TGTGCCTGTGAAGAGTTGGGGGTTCAGGGCAATACCGATAAACTCATCTTT. Encoded protein: CACEELGVQGNTDKLIF.